This T cell receptor delta chain was recovered during a study of gamma-delta chains in newborns, infants, children. At the level of the study: Microbial exposure reportedly drives polyclonal innate γδ T cell expansion after birth.

V was clipped by 4 bases and J by 3 bases, with 9 bases between them. CDR3 length equals 13 residues. Germline CDR1 is TSWWSYY and CDR2 is QGS. A word on this clone: The sample has other DNA sequences that encode this CDR3 too.

TCRdb fed the reads to CATT. The data contain thousands of delta-chain clones, about 39% of them seen just once; the ten biggest clones take up approximately 15%. The sequenced material came from blood. The V call is TRDV1, the J call TRDJ1; D unresolved. This sequence was found in a child who received the measles vaccine. The CDR3 is CALGGSRPDKLIF. The CDR3 region has the DNA TGTGCTCTTGGGGGATCGAGGCCCGATAAACTCATCTTT.